There are many counts of the clone carrying this TCR beta chain. Its antigen is currently unknown. Unique molecular identifiers had been added to the TCR beta cDNA libraries. MiXCR was run by TCRdb on the PCR reads, yielding one entry per CDR3 protein. This sample carries some 240,000 distinct CDR3 sequences, approximately 34% of them seen once, and the ten largest clones take around 4.7%. The data were taken from a study of post-analysis software for immune sequencing data. Points from the study as a whole: A handful of TRBV segments were more frequent in patients than controls; TRBV5-6, TRBV5-1 and TRBV20-1 belonged to this group. A significant reduction in normalized Chao1 diversity was observed in multiple sclerosis patients versus controls.

From germline, CDR1 is SQVTM and CDR2 ANQGSEA. Trimming left V 6 bases short and J 4 bases short, with 21 bases between. The CDR3 loop spans 15 amino acids. Sequencing input: blood. This receptor was identified in a girl aged 10 to 17 with multiple sclerosis. The chain is built from TRBV29-1 and TRBJ1-1; a weak D match, TRBD1 (5 bases). CDR3 sequence reads: CSVRYVGAQGTEAFF. The CDR3 DNA reads as TGCAGCGTACGTTATGTAGGGGCCCAGGGCACTGAAGCTTTCTTT.